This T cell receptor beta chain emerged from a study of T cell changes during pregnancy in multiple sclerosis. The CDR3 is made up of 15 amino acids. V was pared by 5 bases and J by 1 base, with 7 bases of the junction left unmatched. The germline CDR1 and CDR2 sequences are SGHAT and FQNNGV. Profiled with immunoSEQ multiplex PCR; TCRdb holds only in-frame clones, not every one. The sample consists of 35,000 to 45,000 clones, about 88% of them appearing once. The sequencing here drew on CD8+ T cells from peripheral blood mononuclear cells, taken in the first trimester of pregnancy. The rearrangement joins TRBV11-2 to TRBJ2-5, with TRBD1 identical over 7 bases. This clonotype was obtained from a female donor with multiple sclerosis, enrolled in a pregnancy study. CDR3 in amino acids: CASSTYRGTQETQYF. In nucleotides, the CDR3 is TGTGCCAGCAGCACATACAGGGGAACCCAAGAGACCCAGTACTTC. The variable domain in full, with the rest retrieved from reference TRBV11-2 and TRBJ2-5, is EAGVAQSPRYKIIEKRQSVAFWCNPISGHATLYWYQQILGQGPKLLIQFQNNGVVDDSQLPKDRFSAERLKGVDSTLKIQPAKLEDSAVYLCASSTYRGTQETQYFGPGTRLLVL.